Following are 7 T cell receptor beta chains from one sample sequenced in a study of T-cell memory formation after mild COVID-19 (dated by TCRdb to about 2021). The receptor library was made with 5' RACE. TCRdb shows the sequencer as Illumina NovaSeq 6000. TCRdb passed the public sequencing reads through fastp at Q25 and MiXCR, retaining productive beta sequences. Each record represents a unique CDR3 protein, reported with the most common genes and DNA among its rows. The sample profile shows 85,000 to 120,000 distinct CDR3 sequences; roughly 12% of them were found once. The top ten clones comprise around 27% of the sample. Sequencing used PBMCs or a T cell subset sorted from them (not recorded which). These receptor sequences come from an adult woman who had mild COVID-19 (a few samples of this study predate the infection). The sample titles of this study are shuffled in the database, so cell type and time point are left out; the donor was told from shared clones.

This clonotype was seen many times. The chain joins TRBV29-1 to TRBJ2-7; no firm D call. The germline gives CDR1 SQVTM, CDR2 ANQGSEA. This CDR3 contains 13 residues. Trimming took 2 bases from V and 0 from J, leaving 8 bases between them. This CDR3 reads CSVEFPGSYEQYF. The CDR3 DNA reads TGCAGCGTTGAATTTCCAGGCTCCTACGAGCAGTACTTC.

This chain uses TRBV9 with TRBJ2-7; 9 bases are a match to TRBD1. The length of the CDR3 is 14 residues. In germline, CDR1 is SGDLS, CDR2 YYNGEE. With V trimmed by 4 bases and J by 6 bases, 8 bases remained unmatched. In DNA form, the CDR3 reads TGTGCCAGCAGCCCAGAGGGACAGGGATTCGAGCAGTACTTC. It yields the protein CASSPEGQGFEQYF.

This clonotype has just a few counts. This chain's CDR3 is CASSLREETQYF. DNA of the CDR3: TGTGCCAGCAGCTTACGGGAGGAGACCCAGTACTTC. The J gene is TRBJ2-5, the V gene TRBV7-6; possibly TRBD2 for D (6 bases). There are 12 residues in the CDR3. Germline CDR1 is SGHVS and CDR2 is FNYEAQ. Trimming left V 2 bases short and J 5 bases short, with 6 bases between.

The CDR3 DNA is TGTGCCAGCAGCTTAGTCCTGGCCGACGAGCAGTACTTC. This gives the protein CASSLVLADEQYF. V usage is TRBV7-2 and J usage is TRBJ2-7; D is unresolved. Germline assignment: CDR1 SGHTA and CDR2 FQGNSA. The V end was cut by 1 base, the J end by 5 bases, with 9 bases between. This CDR3 region has 13 residues.

This clonotype was counted a few times. The chain combines TRBV7-6 with TRBJ2-3, with 10 bases matching TRBD2. Germline lookup yields CDR1 SGHVS and CDR2 FNYEAQ. Unmatched junction bases numbered 4, after V lost 5 bases and J lost 2 bases. The CDR3 is 15 amino acids. CDR3 region: CASSALAGVTDTQYF. In DNA form, the CDR3 reads TGTGCCAGCAGCGCCCTAGCGGGAGTCACAGATACGCAGTATTTT.

The V call is TRBV6-6, the J call TRBJ2-4, with 12 bases identical to TRBD2. The CDR3 is 16 residues long. V gave up 0 bases and J gave up 7 bases; unmatched junction bases: 4. Germline CDR1 MNHNY, CDR2 SVGAGI (reference sequence). In nucleotides, the CDR3 is TGTGCCAGCAGTTACTCGACTAGCGGGAGTCTCAACATTCAGTACTTC. It specifies CASSYSTSGSLNIQYF.

There are a few counts of this clonotype. One end of the junction fails to match germline, which may point to a read error. The chain employs TRBV7-2 and TRBJ2-5, with a possible D match to TRBD1 (5 bases). CDR3 length: 13 residues. The germline V gene has CDR1 SGHTA and CDR2 FQGNSA. The CDR3 here is CAGRESTQETQYF. The CDR3 nucleotides are TGTGCCGGCAGGGAATCAACTCAAGAGACCCAGTACTTC.